This entry lists 27 T cell receptor beta chains sequenced from one sample in a study of response to subunit inactivated influenza vaccine. TCRdb processed the RT-PCR reads anew with MiXCR; each CDR3 protein has one entry. The table records roughly 570,000 distinct CDR3 sequences, 10% to 15% of them present only once. The sequences come from PBMCs from blood, collected roughly 46 days after vaccination. Receptors originate from a man between 50 and 59 years old who received an inactivated influenza vaccine.

This clonotype was found once. The V gene is TRBV7-2, the J gene TRBJ2-3; 11 bases fit TRBD2. With V trimmed by 7 bases and J by 3 bases, 9 bases remained unmatched. Per the germline V gene, CDR1 is SGHTA and CDR2 is FQGNSA. There are 16 residues in the CDR3. The CDR3 nucleotides are TGTGCCAGCAACAAAGACGGACTAGCGGGTACAGATACGCAGTATTTT. As protein: CASNKDGLAGTDTQYF.

This clonotype has a count of ten or more. This chain joins TRBV29-1 and TRBJ2-7; 8 positions match TRBD2. Looked up from germline, CDR1 is SQVTM and CDR2 is ANQGSEA. V lost 3 bases to trimming and J lost 1 base; unmatched junction nucleotides: 5. The CDR3 contains 14 residues. The CDR3 here is CSVEGLAGSYEQYF. In DNA, the CDR3 is TGCAGCGTTGAGGGTCTAGCGGGTTCCTACGAGCAGTACTTC.

The V and J genes are TRBV20-1 and TRBJ2-3, with D unresolved. The germline V gene encodes CDR1 DFQATT and CDR2 SNEGSKA (reference sequence). CDR3 length equals 13 residues. The V end was cut by 3 bases, the J end by 1 base, with 8 bases between. The CDR3 protein is CSASLLGTDTQYF. In DNA, the CDR3 is TGCAGTGCTAGTCTCCTAGGCACAGATACGCAGTATTTT.

The rearrangement joins TRBV4-3 to TRBJ2-7; D call uncertain. The V end lost 1 base, the J end lost 2 bases, and 12 bases lay between the germline ends. The germline V gene encodes CDR1 LGHNA and CDR2 YSLEER. There are 15 residues in the CDR3. CDR3 region: CASSQGPGPPYEQYF. The DNA for the CDR3 is TGCGCCAGCAGCCAAGGGCCTGGACCCCCCTACGAGCAGTACTTC.

The chain is built from TRBV6-1 and TRBJ1-6, with TRBD1 matching over 10 bases. Trimming at V came to 6 bases and at J to 6 bases, leaving 8 bases not matched to a gene. Germline V lookup: CDR1 MNHNS, CDR2 SASEGT. The CDR3 runs 16 residues. The CDR3 loop reads CASRDPGQGINSPLHF. The CDR3 DNA reads TGTGCCAGCAGGGACCCGGGACAGGGGATTAATTCACCCCTCCACTTT.

For the CDR3, the DNA is TGTGCCACCAGTGTCGCCGGGACTAGCGGGGTATATAATGAGCAGTTCTTC. Its protein product is CATSVAGTSGVYNEQFF. J is TRBJ2-1 and V is TRBV24-1, with TRBD2 identical over 13 bases. Germline loops: CDR1 KGHDR, CDR2 SFDVKD. V lost 5 bases, J lost 7 bases, and 10 bases stayed unmatched. The CDR3 is 17 residues long.

This clonotype was seen more than once but under ten times. V and J are TRBV29-1 and TRBJ2-3, with D hard to call. The CDR3 consists of 11 residues. V lost 7 bases, J lost 6 bases, and 11 bases lay in between. Germline loops: CDR1 SQVTM, CDR2 ANQGSEA. This chain's CDR3 is CSAELPDTQYF. The CDR3 DNA is TGCAGCGCCGAGCTACCGGATACGCAGTATTTT.

This clonotype was seen a few times. The chain combines TRBV29-1 with TRBJ1-1; no clear D gene. The CDR3 covers 10 residues. Germline CDR1 is SQVTM and CDR2 is ANQGSEA. V was pared by 1 base and J by 7 bases, with 4 bases between. The DNA of the CDR3 is TGCAGCGTTGAAGGAATTGAAGCTTTCTTT. Translation: CSVEGIEAFF. The full variable domain, in which reference TRBV29-1 and TRBJ1-1 provide the parts outside the CDR3, is SAVISQKPSRDICQRGTSLTIQCQVDSQVTMMFWYRQQPGQSLTLIATANQGSEATYESGFVIDKFPISRPNLTFSTLTVSNMSPEDSSIYLCSVEGIEAFFGQGTRLTVV.

As DNA, the CDR3 is TGCGCCAGCAGCCAAGATATTTCGCAAGTTGCTGAGCAGTTCTTC. It codes for CASSQDISQVAEQFF. The chain couples TRBV4-3 to TRBJ2-1; D ambiguous. Trimming shortened V by 0 bases and J by 9 bases, and 15 bases separated the two germline ends. This CDR3 is built from 15 residues. Germline values: CDR1 LGHNA, CDR2 YSLEER.

V and J are TRBV9 and TRBJ2-5, with D possibly TRBD2 on 6 matching bases. Looked up from germline, CDR1 is SGDLS and CDR2 is YYNGEE. The CDR3 runs to 14 residues. Trimming left V 3 bases short and J 2 bases short, with 11 bases between. In DNA form, the CDR3 reads TGTGCCAGCAGCGCGGGGGTATTTCAAGAGACCCAGTACTTC. Protein product: CASSAGVFQETQYF.

This clonotype was observed many times. DNA of the CDR3: TGCAGTGCTGCTACCATGAAGGGACTAGCGGGAGGTAATGAGCAGTTCTTC. Protein sequence: CSAATMKGLAGGNEQFF. The chain couples TRBV20-1 to TRBJ2-1; TRBD2 matches 15 bases. The CDR3 extends over 17 amino acids. After removal of 5 bases from V and 7 bases from J, the junction contained 12 bases not matched to a gene. Germline CDR1 is DFQATT and CDR2 is SNEGSKA (reference sequence).

This clonotype came up many times. This chain links TRBV20-1 with TRBJ2-1, with 11 bases lining up with TRBD1. With V trimmed by 6 bases and J by 6 bases, 7 bases remained unmatched. In germline, CDR1 is DFQATT, CDR2 SNEGSKA (reference sequence). The CDR3 spans 14 residues. In DNA, the CDR3 is TGCAGTGCAACCGGGACAGGGGGACGCAATGAGCAGTTCTTC. Protein: CSATGTGGRNEQFF.

This clonotype showed up just a few times. V is TRBV4-2 and J is TRBJ2-1; D may be TRBD1 or TRBD2 (5 bases each). CDR3 length equals 13 residues. V lost 0 bases and J 12 bases, leaving 12 bases between the germline ends. Germline V gene lookup returns CDR1 LGHNA and CDR2 YNFKEQ. CDR3 region: CASSQDTRDGQFF. The CDR3 DNA reads as TGTGCCAGCAGCCAAGATACTAGGGACGGGCAGTTCTTC.

The chain employs TRBV6-2 or TRBV6-3 and TRBJ2-7; D gene unclear. V shed 6 bases and J shed 1 base, with 16 bases lying between them. Germline values: CDR1 MNHEY, CDR2 SVGEGT. CDR3 length: 15 amino acids. CDR3 amino acids: CASRRDTRVSYEQYF. The CDR3 nucleotides are TGTGCCAGCAGAAGAGACACTCGGGTTTCCTACGAGCAGTACTTC.

The table lists this clonotype with many counts. The chain employs TRBV20-1 and TRBJ2-3; 10 nucleotides align to TRBD2. V gave up 3 bases and J gave up 0 bases; unmatched junction bases: 9. The germline V gene encodes CDR1 DFQATT and CDR2 SNEGSKA (reference sequence). This CDR3 is built from 17 residues. CDR3 residues: CSASRPSGGLSTDTQYF. CDR3 bases: TGCAGTGCTAGTAGGCCTAGCGGGGGCCTAAGCACAGATACGCAGTATTTT.

This clonotype has only a few counts. The chain carries TRBV7-9 and TRBJ1-4; possibly TRBD1 for D (5 bases). V was trimmed by 5 bases and J by 6 bases, leaving 22 bases between them. This CDR3 comprises 17 residues. Per germline, CDR1 SEHNR and CDR2 FQNEAQ (reference sequence). The CDR3 loop is CASSPAWMRGDHEKLFF. CDR3 nucleotides: TGTGCCAGCAGCCCCGCCTGGATGCGGGGGGATCATGAAAAACTGTTTTTT.

The genes are TRBV4-2 and TRBJ2-7; 7 nucleotides match TRBD2. Germline V gives CDR1 LGHNA, CDR2 YNFKEQ. The CDR3 spans 16 residues. Germline trimming cut 0 bases from V and 2 bases from J; bases unmatched to any gene: 7. In DNA, the CDR3 is TGTGCCAGCAGCCAAGAGGGGGGGATTACAACCTACGAGCAGTACTTC. It encodes CASSQEGGITTYEQYF.

In its sample, this clonotype was seen a few times. This chain connects TRBV12-3 or TRBV12-4 to TRBJ1-2; no firm D call. This CDR3 comprises 14 residues. V was cut by 4 bases and J by 2 bases, with 11 bases left in between. The CDR3 DNA reads TGTGCCAGCAGTTCTTCTGAGGTGAACTATGGCTACACCTTC. As protein: CASSSSEVNYGYTF.

This chain joins TRBV20-1 and TRBJ1-1; 9 nucleotides agree with TRBD1. Germline V gene lookup returns CDR1 DFQATT and CDR2 SNEGSKA (reference sequence). V was clipped by 5 bases and J by 5 bases; unmatched bases: 6. The CDR3 is 13 residues long. The CDR3 sequence: CSADRGGWTEAFF. The CDR3 DNA is TGCAGTGCTGACAGGGGGGGGTGGACTGAAGCTTTCTTT.

This clonotype showed up many times. The rearrangement joins TRBV4-2 to TRBJ2-7; a weak D match, TRBD1 (5 bases). Looked up from germline, CDR1 is LGHNA and CDR2 is YNFKEQ. V was trimmed by 0 bases and J by 2 bases, leaving 11 bases between them. The CDR3 contains 15 residues. The DNA for the CDR3 is TGTGCCAGCAGCCAAGAGACAGCCAGCACCTACGAGCAGTACTTC. Protein product: CASSQETASTYEQYF.

In this sample, this clonotype turned up a few times. The chain links TRBV5-1 to TRBJ2-7; 8 bases align to TRBD2. Looked up from germline, CDR1 is SGHRS and CDR2 is YFSETQ. The V gene end was trimmed by 3 bases and the J gene end by 5 bases; junction bases not matched to a gene: 1. The CDR3 has 12 residues. CDR3 DNA: TGCGCCAGCAGCTGGGGACTAGACGAGCAGTACTTC. Its protein product is CASSWGLDEQYF.

In its sample, this clonotype was seen a few times. The chain recombines TRBV12-3 or TRBV12-4 with TRBJ1-1; a weak D match, TRBD1 (6 bases). The CDR3 spans 13 residues. The V end lost 5 bases, the J end lost 2 bases, and 9 bases lay between the germline ends. CDR3 protein: CASSLGHNTEAFF. For the CDR3, the DNA is TGTGCCAGCAGTCTGGGACACAACACTGAAGCTTTCTTT.

The chain has TRBV7-3 and TRBJ2-2; TRBD2 matches 9 bases. The junction had 12 bases not matched to a gene; V was cut back by 5 bases and J by 5 bases. CDR3 length equals 17 residues. Looked up from germline, CDR1 is SGHTA and CDR2 is FQGTGA. The CDR3 DNA reads as TGTGCCAGCAGCCCCCCTCTGCGGGAGGGCGGAACCGGGGAGCTGTTTTTT. This translates into CASSPPLREGGTGELFF.

CDR3 sequence (DNA): TGTGCCAGCAGCTTAGCCTCCGGGACACGGAGCGAGAGCACAGATACGCAGTATTTT. Amino acids: CASSLASGTRSESTDTQYF. The chain has TRBV7-2 and TRBJ2-3; possibly TRBD1 for D (6 bases). V was trimmed by 0 bases and J by 0 bases, leaving 19 bases between them. Germline values: CDR1 SGHTA, CDR2 FQGNSA. The CDR3 has 19 residues.

In this sample, this clonotype turned up a few times. This sequence joins TRBV7-2 and TRBJ1-1; 8 bases fit TRBD1. The CDR3 extends over 14 amino acids. V lost 5 bases and J lost 6; bases outside the gene matches: 8. CDR1 SGHTA and CDR2 FQGNSA come from the germline V gene. The CDR3 sequence is CASSQGTGRPEAFF. Here the CDR3 DNA reads TGTGCCAGCAGCCAAGGGACAGGTCGCCCTGAAGCTTTCTTT.

This clonotype came up a few times. V usage is TRBV10-3 and J usage is TRBJ2-3, with 12 bases that match TRBD1. Germline CDR1 reads ENHRY; CDR2 reads SYGVKD. This CDR3 is 16 amino acids long. V was pared by 6 bases and J by 2 bases, with 6 bases of the junction left unmatched. Written as DNA, the CDR3 is TGTGCCATCAGCCCGGGACAGGGGGCTGTCACAGATACGCAGTATTTT. Amino acids: CAISPGQGAVTDTQYF.

The chain is built from TRBV7-2 and TRBJ2-4, with D possibly TRBD2 on 6 matching bases. Germline CDR1 and CDR2: SGHTA and FQGNSA. The CDR3 length is 15 residues. V was cut by 5 bases and J by 2 bases, with 13 bases left in between. CDR3 DNA: TGTGCCAGCAGCCGAATGGGGGGAACCAAAAACATTCAGTACTTC. Residues: CASSRMGGTKNIQYF.